This TCR beta chain came from a study of identical twins. V was clipped by 4 bases and J by 10 bases, with 10 bases between them. The CDR3 has 11 amino acids. In germline, CDR1 is ENHRY, CDR2 SYGVKD. Template switching (which added a universal primer site) was used, and cDNA carried unique molecular identifiers. TCRdb reprocessed the 5' RACE reads via MiXCR and lists one record per CDR3 protein. The sample has over 500,000 distinct CDR3 sequences; roughly a fifth are singletons. This sample also appeared in a second study, on T cells expressing NK-cell markers. That source notes: For 5 to 7 donors, the dominant NKG2C+ clonotypes made up roughly 1.0-7.0% of their CD8+ T cells.

The TCR was taken from a woman aged 18-30 years in good health. The V gene is TRBV10-3, the J gene TRBJ1-1; D is undetermined. The sample taken for sequencing was CD4+ T cells sorted from blood. CDR3 bases: TGTGCCATCAGTGGAGGGAGTGGAGCTTTCTTT. Encoded protein: CAISGGSGAFF.